This T cell receptor beta chain was found in a study of shared clonotypes between healthy human individuals. TCRdb's table, derived via immunoSEQ multiplex PCR, lists solely in-frame clones and lacks some. The table has 2 million to 2.5 million clones, approximately 93% seen once; the top ten hold about 0.37%. V lost 3 bases, J lost 0 bases, and 15 bases lay in between. There are 17 residues in the CDR3. Germline CDR1 SEHNR, CDR2 FQNEAQ (reference sequence). The sequence was obtained from a man in his late teens or twenties in good health. Some clones in this sample may be carry-over from other donors' samples. The rearrangement links TRBV7-9 to TRBJ1-3; possibly TRBD1 for D (6 bases). Sequencing input: naive CD4+ T cells from PBMCs. Subset meaning: CD45RA+ positively selected. Here the CDR3 reads CASSFAPGVPSGNTIYF. DNA for the CDR3: TGTGCCAGCAGCTTTGCCCCAGGGGTTCCCTCTGGAAACACCATATATTTT.